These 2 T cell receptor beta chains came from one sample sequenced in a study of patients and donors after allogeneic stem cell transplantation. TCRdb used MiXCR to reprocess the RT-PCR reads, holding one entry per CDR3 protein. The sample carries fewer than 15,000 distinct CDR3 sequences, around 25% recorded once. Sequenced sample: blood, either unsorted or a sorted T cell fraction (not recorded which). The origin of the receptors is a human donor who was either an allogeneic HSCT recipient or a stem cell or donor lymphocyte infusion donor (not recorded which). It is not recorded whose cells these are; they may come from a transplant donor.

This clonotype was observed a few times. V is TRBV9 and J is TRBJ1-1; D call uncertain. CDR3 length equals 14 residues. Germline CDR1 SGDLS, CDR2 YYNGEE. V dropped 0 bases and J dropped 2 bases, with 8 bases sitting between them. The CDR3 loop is CASSVGPGNTEAFF. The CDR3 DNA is TGTGCCAGCAGCGTAGGGCCAGGAAACACTGAAGCTTTCTTT. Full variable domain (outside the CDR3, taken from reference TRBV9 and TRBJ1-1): DSGVTQTPKHLITATGQRVTLRCSPRSGDLSVYWYQQSLDQGLQFLIQYYNGEERAKGNILERFSAQQFPDLHSELNLSSLELGDSALYFCASSVGPGNTEAFFGQGTRLTVV.

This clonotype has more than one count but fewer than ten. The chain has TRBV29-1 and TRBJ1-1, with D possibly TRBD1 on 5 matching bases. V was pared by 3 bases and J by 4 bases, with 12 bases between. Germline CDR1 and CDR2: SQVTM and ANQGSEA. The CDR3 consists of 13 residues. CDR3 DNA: TGCAGCGTTGAGGTGGGGGAAGGCACTGAAGCTTTCTTT. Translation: CSVEVGEGTEAFF.